The 14 T cell receptor beta chains presented below share a single source sample, sequenced in a study of T cell repertoires in cytomegalovirus infection. TCRdb independently ran MiXCR on the reads; one entry per CDR3 protein. Found here are around 440,000 distinct CDR3 sequences, about 11% of them singletons; the top ten hold roughly a tenth. Input material: PBMCs. These receptors were taken from a human donor in good health (CMV status not recorded). Some clones in this sample may be carry-over from other donors' samples.

The rearrangement links TRBV28 to TRBJ2-2; D perhaps matches TRBD1 (5 bases). Per the germline V gene, CDR1 is MDHEN and CDR2 is SYDVKM. The CDR3 runs 13 residues. V lost 2 bases and J lost 7, with 8 bases in between. CDR3 DNA: TGTGCCAGCAGTTTACGACAGATCGGGGAGCTGTTTTTT. Translation gives CASSLRQIGELFF.

This clonotype was observed at least ten times. The chain recombines TRBV7-9 with TRBJ2-2; D unresolved. This CDR3 contains 13 residues. V lost 2 bases and J lost 6, with 7 bases in between. Germline V lookup: CDR1 SEHNR, CDR2 FQNEAQ (reference sequence). The CDR3 protein is CASSLPYPGELFF. The CDR3 region has the DNA TGTGCCAGCAGCTTACCCTACCCCGGGGAGCTGTTTTTT.

This chain uses TRBV5-4 with TRBJ2-1; TRBD2 might be the D (5 bases). V lost 2 bases to trimming and J lost 5 bases, with 8 bases between them. The germline V gene encodes CDR1 SGHNT and CDR2 YYREEE (reference sequence). The CDR3 consists of 13 residues. CDR3 DNA: TGTGCCAGCAGCTTCGGAGCGGACAATGAGCAGTTCTTC. Protein product: CASSFGADNEQFF.

This clonotype has just one count. A much bigger clone sits one base away, suggesting this may be a read error. The genes are TRBV20-1 and TRBJ1-2, with TRBD1 matching over 8 bases. The germline V gene encodes CDR1 DFQATT and CDR2 SNEGSKA (reference sequence). Trimming removed 6 bases from V and 8 bases from J; junction bases left unmatched: 11. There are 13 residues in the CDR3. The CDR3 spells CSAPSRDRNGYTF. The CDR3 DNA follows: TGCAGTGCCCCTTCCCGGGACAGGAACGGCTACACCTTC.

This clonotype has only a few counts. This chain joins TRBV9 and TRBJ2-1; 9 bases map to TRBD1. This CDR3 has 16 amino acids. After removal of 0 bases from V and 7 bases from J, the junction contained 8 bases not matched to a gene. CDR1 is SGDLS, CDR2 YYNGEE, per germline. The CDR3 loop is CASSVGQGVWRNEQFF. In DNA, the CDR3 is TGTGCCAGCAGCGTAGGACAGGGGGTTTGGAGAAATGAGCAGTTCTTC.

This clonotype has at least ten counts. This rearrangement joins TRBV5-6 to TRBJ2-7, with 10 nucleotides matching TRBD2. The germline gives CDR1 SGHDT, CDR2 YYEEEE. The trim removed 4 bases at V and 1 base at J, leaving 11 bases unmatched. The CDR3 consists of 17 residues. The CDR3 DNA follows: TGTGCCAGCAGCCTGAGGGGCAGCGGGAGGGCTTCCTACGAGCAGTACTTC. Translating gives CASSLRGSGRASYEQYF.

This clonotype has ten or more counts. V usage is TRBV27 and J usage is TRBJ2-5, with D unclear. V shed 6 bases and J shed 4 bases, with 12 bases lying between them. Germline CDR1 is MNHEY and CDR2 is SMNVEV (reference sequence). The CDR3 contains 13 residues. CDR3 amino acids: CASRPSFGETQYF. In nucleotides, the CDR3 is TGTGCCAGCAGACCAAGTTTTGGAGAGACCCAGTACTTC.

The chain uses TRBV3-1 and TRBJ1-2, with TRBD1 as a possible D gene (5 bases). The CDR3 runs to 15 residues. From germline, CDR1 is LGHDT and CDR2 YNNKEL (reference sequence). The V end was cut by 4 bases, the J end by 0 bases, with 12 bases between. CDR3 residues: CASSPATGANYGYTF. The CDR3, as DNA: TGTGCCAGCAGCCCAGCAACAGGAGCTAACTATGGCTACACCTTC.

In its sample, this clonotype was seen many times. V gene TRBV11-2 combines with J gene TRBJ2-6; possibly TRBD1 or TRBD2 for D (6 bases each). Trimming took 5 bases from V and 4 from J, leaving 24 bases between them. The CDR3 spans 19 residues. Germline V gene lookup returns CDR1 SGHAT and CDR2 FQNNGV. For the CDR3, the DNA is TGTGCCAGCAGCACCCAACGCGGGACAAGGGTCCGAGGGGCCAACGTCCTGACTTTC. Residues: CASSTQRGTRVRGANVLTF.

The V call is TRBV7-9, the J call TRBJ2-5, with 8 bases that match TRBD1. J lost 5 bases, V lost 5 bases, and 10 bases had no gene match. The germline V gene encodes CDR1 SEHNR and CDR2 FQNEAQ (reference sequence). The CDR3 covers 15 residues. The DNA for the CDR3 is TGTGCCAGCAGCCCCGGACAGGGAGAATACGAGACCCAGTACTTC. Protein product: CASSPGQGEYETQYF.

This rearrangement joins TRBV20-1 to TRBJ2-5; 8 bases line up with TRBD2. V shed 5 bases and J 5 bases; nucleotides not matched to a gene: 10. Germline CDR1 and CDR2: DFQATT and SNEGSKA (reference sequence). This CDR3 contains 14 residues. CDR3 sequence reads: CSAGLAGAKETQYF. CDR3 in DNA: TGCAGTGCTGGTCTAGCGGGCGCCAAGGAGACCCAGTACTTC.

The J gene is TRBJ2-2, the V gene TRBV9, with a possible D match to TRBD2 (6 bases). V was pared by 3 bases and J by 1 base, with 13 bases between. The CDR3 is 16 residues long. Germline assignment: CDR1 SGDLS and CDR2 YYNGEE. The DNA for the CDR3 is TGTGCCAGCAGCGGCACTAGCCGTTGGAACACCGGGGAGCTGTTTTTT. Its translation is CASSGTSRWNTGELFF.

The V call is TRBV4-1, the J call TRBJ1-5; 11 bases are a match to TRBD1. V trimming: 0 bases; J trimming: 12 bases; junction bases outside the gene matches: 7. The CDR3 loop spans 15 amino acids. Per the germline V gene, CDR1 is MGHRA and CDR2 is YSYEKL. The CDR3 is CASSQDKGTGGVQHF. CDR3 DNA sequence: TGCGCCAGCAGCCAAGATAAGGGGACAGGGGGAGTCCAGCATTTT.

This clonotype was counted at least ten times. The rearrangement links TRBV5-4 to TRBJ1-4, with D unclear. The CDR3 totals 14 residues. Germline V gene sequence: CDR1 SGHNT, CDR2 YYREEE (reference sequence). V was shortened by 2 bases and J by 5 bases, with 10 bases between the two germline ends. The CDR3, as DNA: TGTGCCAGCAGCTTAGGAACCTTCAATGAAAAACTGTTTTTT. Its translation: CASSLGTFNEKLFF.